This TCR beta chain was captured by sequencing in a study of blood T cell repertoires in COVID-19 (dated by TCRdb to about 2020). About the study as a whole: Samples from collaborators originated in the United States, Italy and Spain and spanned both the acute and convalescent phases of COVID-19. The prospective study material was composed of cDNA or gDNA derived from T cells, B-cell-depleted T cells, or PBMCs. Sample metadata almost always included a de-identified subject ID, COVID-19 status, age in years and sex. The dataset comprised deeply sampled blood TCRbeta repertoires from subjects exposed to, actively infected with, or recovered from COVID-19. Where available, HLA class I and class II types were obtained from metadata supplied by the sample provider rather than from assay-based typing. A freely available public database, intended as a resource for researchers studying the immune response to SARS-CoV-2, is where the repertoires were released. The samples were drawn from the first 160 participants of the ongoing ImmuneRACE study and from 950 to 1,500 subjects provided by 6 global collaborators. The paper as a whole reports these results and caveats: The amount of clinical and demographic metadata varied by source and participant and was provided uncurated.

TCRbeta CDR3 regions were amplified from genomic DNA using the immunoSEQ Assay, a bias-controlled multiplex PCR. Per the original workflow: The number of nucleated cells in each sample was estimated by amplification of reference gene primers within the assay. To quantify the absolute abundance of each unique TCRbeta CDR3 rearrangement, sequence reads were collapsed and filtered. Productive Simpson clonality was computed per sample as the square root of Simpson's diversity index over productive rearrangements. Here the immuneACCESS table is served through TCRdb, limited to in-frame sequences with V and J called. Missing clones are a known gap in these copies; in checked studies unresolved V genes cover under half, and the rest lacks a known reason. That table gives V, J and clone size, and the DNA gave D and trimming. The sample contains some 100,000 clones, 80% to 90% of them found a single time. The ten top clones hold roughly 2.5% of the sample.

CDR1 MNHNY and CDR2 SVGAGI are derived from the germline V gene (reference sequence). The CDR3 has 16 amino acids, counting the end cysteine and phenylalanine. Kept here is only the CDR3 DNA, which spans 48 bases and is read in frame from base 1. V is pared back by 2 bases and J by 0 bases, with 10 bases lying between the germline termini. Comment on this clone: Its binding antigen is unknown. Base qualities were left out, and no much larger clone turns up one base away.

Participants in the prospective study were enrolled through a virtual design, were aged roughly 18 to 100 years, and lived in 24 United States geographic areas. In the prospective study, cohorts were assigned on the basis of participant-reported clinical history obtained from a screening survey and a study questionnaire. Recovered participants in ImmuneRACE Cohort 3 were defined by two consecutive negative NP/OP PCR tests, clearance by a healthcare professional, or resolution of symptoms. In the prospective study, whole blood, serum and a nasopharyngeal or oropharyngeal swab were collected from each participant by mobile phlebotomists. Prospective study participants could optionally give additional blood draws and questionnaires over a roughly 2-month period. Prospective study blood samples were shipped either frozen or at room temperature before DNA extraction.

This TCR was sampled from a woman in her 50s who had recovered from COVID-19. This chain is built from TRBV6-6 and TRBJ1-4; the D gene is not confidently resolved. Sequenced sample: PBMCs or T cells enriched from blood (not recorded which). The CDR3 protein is CASSYRTFSTNEKLFF. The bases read TGTGCCAGCAGTTACCGGACTTTTTCAACTAATGAAAAACTGTTTTTT.